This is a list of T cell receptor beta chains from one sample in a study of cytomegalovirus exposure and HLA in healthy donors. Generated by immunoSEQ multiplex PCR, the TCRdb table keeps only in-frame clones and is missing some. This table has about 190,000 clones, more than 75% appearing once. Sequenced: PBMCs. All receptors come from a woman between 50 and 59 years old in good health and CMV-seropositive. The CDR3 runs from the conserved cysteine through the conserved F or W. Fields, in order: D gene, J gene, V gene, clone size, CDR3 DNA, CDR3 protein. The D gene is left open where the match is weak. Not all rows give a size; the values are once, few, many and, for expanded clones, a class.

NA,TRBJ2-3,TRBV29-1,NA,TGCAGCGTTGAAGGCACCCACCGGGGCACAGATACGCAGTATTTT,CSVEGTHRGTDTQYF
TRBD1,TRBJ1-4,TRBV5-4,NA,TGTGCCAGCAAGACAGGGGTCAGTGAAAAACTGTTTTTT,CASKTGVSEKLFF
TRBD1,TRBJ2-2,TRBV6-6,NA,TGTGCCAGCAGGTGGCGGGACAGGGAGTCCGGGGAGCTGTTTTTT,CASRWRDRESGELFF
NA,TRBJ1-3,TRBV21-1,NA,TGTGCCAGCAGCACTCCACGGGGCTCTGGAAACACCATATATTTT,CASSTPRGSGNTIYF
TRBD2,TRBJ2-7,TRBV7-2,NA,TGTGCCAGCAGCTCGCTGAGCGGGGGTAGCTCCTACGAGCAGTACTTC,CASSSLSGGSSYEQYF
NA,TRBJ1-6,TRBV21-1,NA,TGTGCCAGCAGCTCAGGGCCAAGCTCCTATAATTCACCCCTCCACTTT,CASSSGPSSYNSPLHF
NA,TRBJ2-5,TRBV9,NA,TGTGCCAGCAGCGTAGTGGTGGCAGGGACCCAGTACTTC,CASSVVVAGTQYF
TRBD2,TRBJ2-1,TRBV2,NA,TGTGCCAGCAGCCGGACTAGCGGGGACTACAATGAGCAGTTCTTC,CASSRTSGDYNEQFF
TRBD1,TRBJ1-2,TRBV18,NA,TGTGCCAGCTCACCGGGGACAGACGGCAGCTATGGCTACACCTTC,CASSPGTDGSYGYTF
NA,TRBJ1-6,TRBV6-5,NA,TGTGCCAGCAGTTATCGATGGACACTTTATAATTCACCCCTCCACTTT,CASSYRWTLYNSPLHF
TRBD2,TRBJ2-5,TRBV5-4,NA,TGTGCCAGCAGCCCTCCGGGACTAGCGGGGGAGACCCAGTACTTC,CASSPPGLAGETQYF
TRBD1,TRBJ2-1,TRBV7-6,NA,TGTGCCAGCAGCTTTTCGACAGGGAACCCCTACAATGAGCAGTTCTTC,CASSFSTGNPYNEQFF
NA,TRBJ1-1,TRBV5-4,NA,TGTGCCAGCAGCTTGGAAAGCATGAACACTGAAGCTTTCTTT,CASSLESMNTEAFF
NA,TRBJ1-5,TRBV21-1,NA,TGTGCCAGCAGCAAAGAAGGGGGTCAGGGTTATAGCAATCAGCCCCAGCATTTT,CASSKEGGQGYSNQPQHF
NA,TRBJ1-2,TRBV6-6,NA,TGTGCCAGCACCAAGACAGCCTCCCACTTTAACTATGGCTACACCTTC,CASTKTASHFNYGYTF
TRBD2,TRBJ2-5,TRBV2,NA,TGTGCCAGCGTGACTAGCGGGGGCCCGGGAGAGACCCAGTACTTC,CASVTSGGPGETQYF
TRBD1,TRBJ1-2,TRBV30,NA,TGTGCCTGGAGTGCGGAGGGGACAGGGCGATACACCTTC,CAWSAEGTGRYTF
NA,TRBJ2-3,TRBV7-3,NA,TGTGCCAGCAGCTTAATATCCGGGACTCAATATAGCACAGATACGCAGTATTTT,CASSLISGTQYSTDTQYF
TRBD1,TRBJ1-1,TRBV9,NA,TGTGCCAGCAGCGCCGGACAGGGGGTAATGAACACTGAAGCTTTCTTT,CASSAGQGVMNTEAFF
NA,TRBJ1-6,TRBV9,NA,TGTGCCAGCAGCGTAGCCCAGGGAGGATCACCCCTCCACTTT,CASSVAQGGSPLHF
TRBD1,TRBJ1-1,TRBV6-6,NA,TGTGCCAGCACCTCACCGGGACAGATACTTGAAGCTTTCTTT,CASTSPGQILEAFF
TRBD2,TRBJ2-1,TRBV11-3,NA,TGTGCCAGCAGCTTAAGCGGGGGGGCGGGGAATGAGCAGTTCTTC,CASSLSGGAGNEQFF
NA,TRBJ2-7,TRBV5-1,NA,TGCGCCAGCAGCTTGAGGGCAGCTCGGGGTTCCGAGCAGTACTTC,CASSLRAARGSEQYF
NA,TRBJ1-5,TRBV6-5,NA,TGTGCCAGTAGTACAGGGTTTGAAAATCAGCCCCAGCATTTT,CASSTGFENQPQHF
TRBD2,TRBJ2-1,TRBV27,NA,TGTGCCAGCAGGGGGACTAGCGGGCCCTACAATGAGCAGTTCTTC,CASRGTSGPYNEQFF
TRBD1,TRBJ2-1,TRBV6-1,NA,TGTGCCAGCAGCCAAGGACAGGGCTCCTACAATGAGCAGTTCTTC,CASSQGQGSYNEQFF
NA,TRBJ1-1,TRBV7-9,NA,TGTGCCAGCAGCGATGGGGGGATGAACACTGAAGCTTTCTTT,CASSDGGMNTEAFF
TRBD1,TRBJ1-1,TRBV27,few,TGTGCCAGCAGTTTAAAGGAGGGGGCGCGAGTGAACACTGAAGCTTTCTTT,CASSLKEGARVNTEAFF
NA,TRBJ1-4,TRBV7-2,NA,TGTGCCAGCAGGACCCGGACAGTGGGGGAAAAACTGTTTTTT,CASRTRTVGEKLFF
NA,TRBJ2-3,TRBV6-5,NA,TGTGCCAGCAGTTACGAAGGCAGGGACACAGATACGCAGTATTTT,CASSYEGRDTDTQYF
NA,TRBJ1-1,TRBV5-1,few,TGCGCCAGCAGCTTGGGACAGGCGAACACTGAAGCTTTCTTT,CASSLGQANTEAFF
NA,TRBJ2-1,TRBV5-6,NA,TGTGCCAGCAGCACCTCCCCGGGGACAAGCTCCTACAATGAGCAGTTCTTC,CASSTSPGTSSYNEQFF
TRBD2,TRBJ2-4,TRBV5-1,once,TGCGCCAGCAGCTTGGCGCCGACTAGCGGGGGGGGGAGCATTCAGTACTTC,CASSLAPTSGGGSIQYF
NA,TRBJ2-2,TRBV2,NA,TGTGCCAGCAGTACCCCGACATCCACCGGGGAGCTGTTTTTT,CASSTPTSTGELFF
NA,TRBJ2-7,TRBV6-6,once,TGTGCCAGCAGTTACTCACACAGGGCAAAGACCTACGAGCAGTACTTC,CASSYSHRAKTYEQYF